Listed below are T cell receptor beta chains from one sample, sequenced in a study of T cells after yellow fever vaccination. TCRdb redid the calling of the 5' RACE reads with MiXCR, one entry per CDR3 protein. The sample holds around 320,000 distinct CDR3 sequences, over 8.5% seen once. The specimen was CD4+ T cells sorted from PBMCs, collected 45 days after the yellow fever booster vaccination. These receptors were obtained from a man younger than 30 who received the YFV17D yellow fever vaccine. The CDR3 runs from the conserved cysteine through the conserved F or W. A D gene is named only where the DNA matches it firmly. A row's size may be missing; if present it is once, few, many or a size class.

cdr3_aa cdr3_nt j_call v_call d_call clone_size
CASSQEGSGANVLTF TGCGCCAGCAGCCAAGAGGGCTCTGGGGCCAACGTCCTGACTTTC TRBJ2-6 TRBV4-3 - few
CASSPGGQGRNNYGYTF TGTGCCAGCAGCCCCGGGGGACAGGGTCGGAATAACTATGGCTACACCTTC TRBJ1-2 TRBV9 TRBD1 -
CASSLGDQEAFF TGTGCCAGCAGCTTGGGGGACCAAGAGGCTTTCTTT TRBJ1-1 TRBV5-6 - few
CASSRGADGRETQYF TGTGCCAGCAGCCGTGGGGCAGACGGGCGAGAGACCCAGTACTTC TRBJ2-5 TRBV7-9 - many
CASSPGAHTDTQYF TGTGCCAGCAGCCCGGGAGCCCACACAGATACGCAGTATTTT TRBJ2-3 TRBV5-5 - -
CASSFSGEDEQFF TGTGCCAGCAGCTTCTCAGGGGAGGATGAGCAGTTCTTC TRBJ2-1 TRBV7-9 - -
CASRDRDRNTEAFF TGTGCCAGCCGGGACAGGGACCGGAACACTGAAGCTTTCTTT TRBJ1-1 TRBV6-2/TRBV6-3 TRBD1 few
CASSHRTSGGADTQYF TGCGCCAGCAGCCACAGGACTAGCGGGGGGGCAGATACGCAGTATTTT TRBJ2-3 TRBV4-3 TRBD2 many
CSATTPGGNTIYF TGCAGTGCCACAACCCCGGGAGGAAACACCATATATTTT TRBJ1-3 TRBV20-1 - -
CASSLGRSNQSQHF TGTGCCAGCAGTCTTGGACGGAGCAATCAGTCCCAGCATTTT TRBJ1-5 TRBV28 - -
CSAAPDRAETQYF TGCAGTGCCGCTCCCGACAGGGCGGAGACCCAGTACTTC TRBJ2-5 TRBV20-1 TRBD1 few
CASGGGEGTDTQYF TGCGCCAGTGGCGGGGGTGAAGGCACAGATACGCAGTATTTT TRBJ2-3 TRBV5-1 TRBD2 few
CASSPPMGQGNSDTIYF TGTGCCAGCTCACCACCTATGGGACAGGGAAACTCGGACACCATATATTTT TRBJ1-3 TRBV18 TRBD1 -
CASSQVSQGKLFF TGTGCCAGCAGCCAAGTGTCCCAGGGAAAACTGTTTTTT TRBJ1-4 TRBV3-1 - few
CAISDPSGGQETQYF TGTGCCATCAGTGACCCTAGCGGGGGCCAAGAGACCCAGTACTTC TRBJ2-5 TRBV10-3 TRBD2 many
CATSRASGGAGTDTQYF TGTGCCACCAGTAGGGCTAGCGGGGGGGCGGGGACAGATACGCAGTATTTT TRBJ2-3 TRBV15 TRBD2 few
CSAVTGAPGDKNIQYF TGCAGCGCCGTGACAGGGGCCCCTGGGGACAAAAACATTCAGTACTTC TRBJ2-4 TRBV29-1 TRBD1 many
CSARRDEQFF TGCAGTGCCCGTAGGGATGAGCAGTTCTTC TRBJ2-1 TRBV20-1 - -
CASSQGQNYGYTF TGTGCCAGCAGCCAAGGACAGAACTATGGCTACACCTTC TRBJ1-2 TRBV14 - many
CATSDPGNSNTGELFF TGTGCCACCAGTGATCCCGGGAATTCGAACACCGGGGAGCTGTTTTTT TRBJ2-2 TRBV24-1 - many
CASSTTTDTSGEQFF TGCGCCAGCAGCACGACAACTGACACAAGCGGTGAGCAGTTCTTC TRBJ2-1 TRBV5-1 - few
CASSVQGPEKLFF TGCGCCAGCAGCGTACAGGGTCCAGAAAAACTGTTTTTT TRBJ1-4 TRBV4-3 - many
CASSEQGNQPQHF TGCGCCAGCAGCGAACAGGGAAATCAGCCCCAGCATTTT TRBJ1-5 TRBV5-1 - many
CAGTQTQGGELFF TGTGCCGGCACACAGACTCAGGGCGGGGAGCTGTTTTTT TRBJ2-2 TRBV7-2 - few
CAISGQGTQYF TGTGCCATCAGTGGGCAGGGGACCCAGTACTTC TRBJ2-5 TRBV10-3 - -
CASSYSWVWATNTGELFF TGTGCCAGCAGTTACAGTTGGGTTTGGGCTACGAACACCGGGGAGCTGTTTTTT TRBJ2-2 TRBV6-2/TRBV6-3 - once